This T cell receptor beta chain was obtained from a study of cytomegalovirus exposure and HLA in healthy donors. At collection, donors were nominally healthy, but unrecorded immune exposures were probable. V lost 8 bases and J lost 2, with 9 bases in between. There are 12 residues in the CDR3. The germline gives CDR1 ENHRY, CDR2 SYGVKD. This clone was found a few times. The antigen is undetermined. Primers included in the PCR were 60 Vbeta and 13 Jbeta primers. Sequencing was performed with immunoSEQ multiplex PCR; in TCRdb, only in-frame clones are kept and a portion is missing. The sample contains around 190,000 clones, about 88% of which appear only once. Study observations and caveats: The authors later linked a missense DCLRE1C variant to TCR beta V- and J-gene trimming.

The sequencing input was PBMCs. This clonotype originated in a woman between 18 and 29 years old in good health and CMV-seronegative. J is TRBJ1-1 and V is TRBV10-3; the D gene is possibly TRBD1 (6 bases). In DNA, the CDR3 is TGTGCCATCCGGACAGTTAACACTGAAGCTTTCTTT. Translated, it gives CAIRTVNTEAFF.